The clone carrying this T cell receptor beta chain showed up just a few times. This entry is derived from a study of blood T cell repertoires in COVID-19. Libraries were prepared by immunoSEQ multiplex PCR; TCRdb keeps only in-frame clonotypes and omits some of them. The profile shows over 100,000 clones, less than 90% of them singletons. Germline CDR1 is LNHDA and CDR2 is SQIVND (reference sequence). Trimming pared 2 bases from V and 3 bases from J, leaving 8 bases between. The length of the CDR3 is 13 residues. The chain combines TRBV19 with TRBJ2-7, with a weak D call TRBD2 (6 bases). The source of this sequence is an elderly man with acute or convalescent COVID-19. The sequenced sample was peripheral blood. The CDR3 coding sequence is TGTGCCAGTAGTATATGGGGGGACTACGAGCAGTACTTC. Its protein is CASSIWGDYEQYF.